Listed below are T cell receptor beta chains from one sample, sequenced in a study of T cells in Graves' hyperthyroidism and ophthalmopathy. TCRdb reanalysed the multiplex PCR reads using MiXCR and keeps one entry per CDR3 protein. Of some 600,000 distinct CDR3 sequences in the sample, approximately 15% are singletons; the top ten hold almost 6%. Sequenced input: blood. These receptors came from a woman in her twenties or thirties with Graves' hyperthyroidism that later progressed to Graves' ophthalmopathy. Each CDR3 is given with its conserved first and last residue. D genes are given only for firm matches. Some rows have no size entry. The others give once, few or many, or a class for an expanded clone.

CDR3 | DNA | D | J | V | length | size
CASSLDAQQFF | TGTGCCAGCAGCTTAGATGCCCAGCAGTTCTTC | - | TRBJ2-1 | TRBV7-6 | 11 | -
CASSAGTPGANVLTF | TGTGCCAGCAGCGCCGGGACTCCCGGGGCCAACGTCCTGACTTTC | - | TRBJ2-6 | TRBV7-3 | 15 | few
CSARIGTGSGEQYF | TGCAGTGCTAGAATAGGGACAGGGTCGGGCGAGCAGTACTTC | TRBD1 | TRBJ2-7 | TRBV20-1 | 14 | many
CASSIRGANTEAFF | TGTGCCAGCAGCATCCGGGGAGCTAACACTGAAGCTTTCTTT | - | TRBJ1-1 | TRBV9 | 14 | many
CASSPIGQYGGKHF | TGCGCCAGCAGCCCCATCGGACAGTACGGCGGGAAGCATTTT | - | TRBJ1-5 | TRBV4-1 | 14 | -
CASSLVEAFF | TGTGCCAGCAGCTTAGTTGAAGCTTTCTTT | - | TRBJ1-1 | TRBV11-2 | 10 | many
CASSLGYGDSSNQPQHF | TGTGCCAGCAGCTTAGGTTACGGGGACAGTAGCAATCAGCCCCAGCATTTT | TRBD1 | TRBJ1-5 | TRBV7-9 | 17 | few
CASSVADNEQFF | TGTGCCAGCAGTGTAGCGGACAATGAGCAGTTCTTC | - | TRBJ2-1 | TRBV2 | 12 | many
CASSLGGGTGFQETQYF | TGTGCCAGCAGCTTAGGAGGGGGAACCGGGTTTCAAGAGACCCAGTACTTC | - | TRBJ2-5 | TRBV7-9 | 17 | many
CASSPPGGFTEAFF | TGTGCCAGCAGCCCCCCGGGGGGGTTCACTGAAGCTTTCTTT | - | TRBJ1-1 | TRBV9 | 14 | -
CASSAPGRGYTF | TGTGCCAGCAGCGCGCCGGGCAGGGGCTACACCTTC | - | TRBJ1-2 | TRBV11-2 | 12 | many
CACALAGGADTQYF | TGTGCCTGCGCATTGGCGGGAGGTGCAGATACGCAGTATTTT | TRBD2 | TRBJ2-3 | TRBV7-3 | 14 | many
CASGLGPGEAGGYNEQFF | TGTGCTAGTGGTTTGGGACCAGGGGAAGCGGGAGGGTACAATGAGCAGTTCTTC | TRBD2 | TRBJ2-1 | TRBV12-5 | 18 | many
CASSLAYSNQPQHF | TGTGCCAGCAGCTTGGCCTATAGCAATCAGCCCCAGCATTTT | - | TRBJ1-5 | TRBV5-6 | 14 | few
CASSYSKADTQYF | TGTGCCAGCAGTTACTCGAAGGCAGATACGCAGTATTTT | - | TRBJ2-3 | TRBV6-5 | 13 | -
CASSAPGGGETQYF | TGTGCCAGCAGCGCCCCAGGGGGCGGGGAGACCCAGTACTTC | TRBD1 | TRBJ2-5 | TRBV9 | 14 | many
CATKGDRESTEAFF | TGCGCCACCAAAGGCGACAGGGAGAGCACTGAAGCTTTCTTT | TRBD1 | TRBJ1-1 | TRBV10-2 | 14 | many
CASGERFNQPQHF | TGTGCCAGCGGAGAGCGGTTCAATCAGCCCCAGCATTTT | - | TRBJ1-5 | TRBV6-1 | 13 | many
CASSKTGSNSPLHF | TGTGCCAGCAGTAAGACAGGGAGTAATTCACCCCTCCACTTT | TRBD1 | TRBJ1-6 | TRBV12-3/TRBV12-4 | 14 | many
CASSEIDGTPLYEQYF | TGTGCCAGCAGTGAAATTGATGGGACACCCCTCTACGAGCAGTACTTC | - | TRBJ2-7 | TRBV6-1 | 16 | -
CASSQESGRTYEQYF | TGTGCCAGCAGCCAAGAAAGCGGGAGAACCTACGAGCAGTACTTC | TRBD2 | TRBJ2-7 | TRBV14 | 15 | many
CASSINRDQNIQYF | TGTGCCAGTAGTATAAACCGAGACCAAAACATTCAGTACTTC | - | TRBJ2-4 | TRBV19 | 14 | many
CSARETSGNIAKNIQYF | TGCAGTGCTAGAGAGACTAGCGGGAATATAGCCAAAAACATTCAGTACTTC | TRBD2 | TRBJ2-4 | TRBV20-1 | 17 | few
CASSLSPPYEQYF | TGTGCCAGCAGTTTATCCCCCCCCTACGAGCAGTACTTC | - | TRBJ2-7 | TRBV27 | 13 | -
CAIRGTSGSDNEQFF | TGTGCCATCAGAGGGACTAGCGGGAGTGATAATGAGCAGTTCTTC | TRBD2 | TRBJ2-1 | TRBV10-3 | 15 | many
CSAREGMDGPYNEQFF | TGCAGTGCTAGAGAGGGAATGGACGGTCCCTACAATGAGCAGTTCTTC | - | TRBJ2-1 | TRBV20-1 | 16 | many
CASSNGKGVGAFF | TGTGCCAGTAGTAACGGTAAGGGCGTTGGAGCTTTCTTT | - | TRBJ1-1 | TRBV19 | 13 | many
CASSWGLARGADTQYF | TGTGCCAGCAGCTGGGGGCTAGCAAGGGGGGCAGATACGCAGTATTTT | - | TRBJ2-3 | TRBV3-1 | 16 | few
CASSTHAGQGYEQYF | TGTGCCAGTAGTACACACGCGGGACAGGGCTACGAGCAGTACTTC | TRBD1 | TRBJ2-7 | TRBV19 | 15 | -
CASSLSSGRATGELFF | TGTGCCAGCAGCTTAAGTAGCGGGAGGGCCACTGGGGAGCTGTTTTTT | TRBD2 | TRBJ2-2 | TRBV7-3 | 16 | few
CASSPPRGSYEQYF | TGTGCCAGCAGCCCCCCTCGTGGGTCCTACGAGCAGTACTTC | - | TRBJ2-7 | TRBV5-5 | 14 | many
CAWKTFGLISGANVLTF | TGTGCCTGGAAGACATTTGGGTTAATCTCTGGGGCCAACGTCCTGACTTTC | - | TRBJ2-6 | TRBV30 | 17 | -
CASSSTGAVTEAFF | TGTGCCAGCAGCTCGACAGGGGCGGTCACTGAAGCTTTCTTT | TRBD1 | TRBJ1-1 | TRBV7-2 | 14 | -
CASSQTPADIQYF | TGTGCCAGCAGCCAGACTCCCGCGGACATTCAGTACTTC | - | TRBJ2-4 | TRBV7-3 | 13 | -
CASSLGGTSNQPQHF | TGTGCCAGCAGCTTAGGGGGAACCAGCAATCAGCCCCAGCATTTT | - | TRBJ1-5 | TRBV11-3 | 15 | many
CASSYLVEGGLYEQYF | TGTGCCAGCAGTTACCTCGTAGAGGGAGGGCTCTACGAGCAGTACTTC | TRBD2 | TRBJ2-7 | TRBV6-5 | 16 | few
CASSSGDYGYTF | TGTGCCAGCAGCTCGGGGGATTATGGCTACACCTTC | - | TRBJ1-2 | TRBV11-2 | 12 | many
CASSGRHLAYEQYF | TGTGCCAGCAGCGGTCGACACCTGGCCTACGAGCAGTACTTC | - | TRBJ2-7 | TRBV5-6 | 14 | -
CASSFGTGYEQYF | TGTGCCAGCAGTTTTGGCACCGGCTACGAGCAGTACTTC | - | TRBJ2-7 | TRBV6-1 | 13 | many
CASRPGELNTEAFF | TGTGCCAGCAGGCCGGGCGAACTGAACACTGAAGCTTTCTTT | - | TRBJ1-1 | TRBV6-1 | 14 | many
CASNGGTSSGNTIYF | TGTGCCAGCAATGGGGGGACCTCCTCTGGAAACACCATATATTTT | - | TRBJ1-3 | TRBV2 | 15 | many
CASSQDRGDTGELFF | TGCGCCAGCAGCCAAGACAGGGGAGACACCGGGGAGCTGTTTTTT | TRBD1 | TRBJ2-2 | TRBV5-1 | 15 | few
CASSGRKETFF | TGTGCCAGCAGTGGTAGGAAGGAGACTTTCTTT | - | TRBJ1-1 | TRBV28 | 11 | many
CASTGLDFSYEQYF | TGTGCCAGCACTGGACTAGATTTTTCCTACGAGCAGTACTTC | TRBD2 | TRBJ2-7 | TRBV12-3/TRBV12-4 | 14 | many
CASRPSRFDQPQHF | TGTGCCAGCAGACCTAGCCGGTTCGATCAGCCCCAGCATTTT | - | TRBJ1-5 | TRBV6-2/TRBV6-3 | 14 | few
CASSPQGTAEPKPFF | TGTGCCAGCTCACCACAAGGGACTGCGGAACCGAAGCCGTTCTTC | - | TRBJ2-1 | TRBV18 | 15 | few
CASSSASITTDTQYF | TGCGCCAGCAGCTCGGCCTCGATCACAACAGATACGCAGTATTTT | - | TRBJ2-3 | TRBV5-1 | 15 | few
CASSSHPSQPQHF | TGTGCCAGCAGTTCACATCCTTCTCAGCCCCAGCATTTT | - | TRBJ1-5 | TRBV27 | 13 | -
CASGSTENRAYEQYF | TGTGCCAGTGGGTCCACGGAGAACAGGGCCTACGAGCAGTACTTC | - | TRBJ2-7 | TRBV7-9 | 15 | many
CASSQDQYQGAHSGANVLTF | TGTGCCAGCAGCCAAGATCAGTACCAGGGGGCCCACTCTGGGGCCAACGTCCTGACTTTC | TRBD1 | TRBJ2-6 | TRBV14 | 20 | -
CASSIVPGQGALPNEKLFF | TGTGCCAGCAGCATTGTCCCGGGACAGGGGGCTCTACCTAATGAAAAACTGTTTTTT | TRBD1 | TRBJ1-4 | TRBV5-5 | 19 | few
CASSQDKSGTSTDTQYF | TGTGCCAGCAGCCAAGATAAATCAGGAACTAGCACAGATACGCAGTATTTT | - | TRBJ2-3 | TRBV3-1 | 17 | -
CASSPQGLADYNEQFF | TGTGCCAGCAGCCCCCAGGGACTAGCAGACTACAATGAGCAGTTCTTC | TRBD2 | TRBJ2-1 | TRBV6-2/TRBV6-3 | 16 | many
CASSSTPRDRGGLTEAFF | TGTGCCAGCAGCAGCACGCCCCGGGACAGGGGAGGCCTCACTGAAGCTTTCTTT | TRBD1 | TRBJ1-1 | TRBV5-5 | 18 | many
CASSSNTRGADTQYF | TGTGCCAGCAGCTCGAACACCCGGGGGGCAGATACGCAGTATTTT | TRBD2 | TRBJ2-3 | TRBV7-9 | 15 | -
CASSSPTGKRTNTEAFF | TGTGCCAGTAGTTCTCCGACAGGTAAACGAACGAACACTGAAGCTTTCTTT | - | TRBJ1-1 | TRBV19 | 17 | many
CSAPPGLAGRYNGQFF | TGCAGTGCTCCTCCCGGACTAGCGGGAAGATACAATGGGCAGTTCTTC | TRBD2 | TRBJ2-1 | TRBV20-1 | 16 | -
CASSSTSLETQYF | TGTGCCAGCAGCTCGACTAGTCTGGAGACCCAGTACTTC | - | TRBJ2-5 | TRBV7-9 | 13 | few
CAWSVMDRGTEAFF | TGTGCCTGGAGTGTCATGGACAGGGGCACTGAAGCTTTCTTT | TRBD1 | TRBJ1-1 | TRBV30 | 14 | -